This T cell receptor beta chain was obtained from a study of glioma-infiltrating T cells. About the research overall: Low-grade gliomas were grade II; glioblastomas were grade IV at initial diagnosis.

This clonotype was seen repeatedly, ten times or more. Its target is unknown. The trim removed 5 bases at V and 3 bases at J, leaving 6 bases unmatched. From germline, CDR1 is MNHNS and CDR2 SASEGT. This CDR3 has 15 residues. The iRepertoire nested amplicon-rescue multiplex PCR amplified TCR alpha and beta CDR3s from RNA. One entry per CDR3 protein results from TCRdb running MiXCR on the multiplex PCR reads. The table shows fewer than 500,000 distinct CDR3 sequences, with around 45% occurring only once. Study-level results: Gliomas, especially low-grade, showed above-expected tissue-blood divergence; non-neoplastic patients showed below.

The chain has TRBV6-1 and TRBJ2-3; TRBD2 matches 9 bases. The TCR was taken from a human donor with low-grade glioma or glioblastoma, undergoing nonglioma brain surgery, or in good health (not recorded which). What was sequenced was glioma tissue, nonneoplastic brain tissue, or PBMCs (not recorded which). The CDR3 loop reads CASSTLAGRTDTQYF. CDR3 in DNA: TGTGCCAGCAGTACCCTAGCGGGAAGGACAGATACGCAGTATTTT.